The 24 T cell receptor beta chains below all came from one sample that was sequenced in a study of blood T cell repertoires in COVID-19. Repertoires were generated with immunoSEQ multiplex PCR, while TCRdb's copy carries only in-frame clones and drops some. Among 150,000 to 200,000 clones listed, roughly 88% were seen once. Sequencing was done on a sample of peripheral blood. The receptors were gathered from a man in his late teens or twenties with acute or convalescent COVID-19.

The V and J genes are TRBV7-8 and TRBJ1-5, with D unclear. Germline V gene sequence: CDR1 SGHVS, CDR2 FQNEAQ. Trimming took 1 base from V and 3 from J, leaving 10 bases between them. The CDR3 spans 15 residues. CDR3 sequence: CASSLEGSDNQPQHF. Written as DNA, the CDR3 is TGTGCCAGCAGCTTAGAGGGTAGCGACAATCAGCCCCAGCATTTT. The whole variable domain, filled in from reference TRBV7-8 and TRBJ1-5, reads GAGVSQSPRYKVAKRGQDVALRCDPISGHVSLFWYQQALGQGPEFLTYFQNEAQLDKSGLPSDRFFAERPEGSVSTLKIQRTQQEDSAVYLCASSLEGSDNQPQHFGDGTRLSIL.

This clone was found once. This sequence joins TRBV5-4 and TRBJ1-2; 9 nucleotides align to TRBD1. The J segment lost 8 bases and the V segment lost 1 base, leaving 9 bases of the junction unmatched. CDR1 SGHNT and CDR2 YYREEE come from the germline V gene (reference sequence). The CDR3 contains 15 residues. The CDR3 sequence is CASSLPDRGLGGYTF. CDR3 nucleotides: TGTGCCAGCAGCTTGCCGGACAGGGGTCTGGGAGGCTACACCTTC.

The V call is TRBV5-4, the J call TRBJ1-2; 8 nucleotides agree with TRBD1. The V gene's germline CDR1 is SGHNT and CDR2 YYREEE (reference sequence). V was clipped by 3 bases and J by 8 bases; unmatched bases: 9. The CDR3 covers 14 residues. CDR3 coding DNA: TGTGCCAGCAGCTACATTCAGGGGGCGCAGGGCTACACCTTC. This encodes CASSYIQGAQGYTF.

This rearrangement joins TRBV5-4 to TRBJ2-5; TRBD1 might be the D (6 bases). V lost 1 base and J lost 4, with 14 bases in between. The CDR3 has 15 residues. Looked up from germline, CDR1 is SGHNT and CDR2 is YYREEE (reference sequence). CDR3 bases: TGTGCCAGCAGCTTGAGGCAGGGGAAGCTAGAGACCCAGTACTTC. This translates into CASSLRQGKLETQYF.

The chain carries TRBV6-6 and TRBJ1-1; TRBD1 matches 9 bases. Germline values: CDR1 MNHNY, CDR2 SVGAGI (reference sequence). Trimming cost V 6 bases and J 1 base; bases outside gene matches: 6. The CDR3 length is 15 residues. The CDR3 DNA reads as TGTGCCAGCAGGCTGGGACAGGGAGCGAACACTGAAGCTTTCTTT. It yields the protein CASRLGQGANTEAFF.

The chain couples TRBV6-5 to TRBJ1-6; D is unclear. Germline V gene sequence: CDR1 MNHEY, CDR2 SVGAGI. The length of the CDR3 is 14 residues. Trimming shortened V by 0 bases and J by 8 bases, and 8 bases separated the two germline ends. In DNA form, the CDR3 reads TGTGCCAGCAGTTACTCGATGGCGGATTCACCCCTCCACTTT. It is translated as CASSYSMADSPLHF.

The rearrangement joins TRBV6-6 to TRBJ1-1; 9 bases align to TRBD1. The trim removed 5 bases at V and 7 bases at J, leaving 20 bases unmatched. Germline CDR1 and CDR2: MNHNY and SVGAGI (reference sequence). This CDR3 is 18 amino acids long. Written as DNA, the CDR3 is TGTGCCAGCAGTCCCTATCTAAGTCCTTCCGGGACAGGGAATGAAGCTTTCTTT. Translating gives CASSPYLSPSGTGNEAFF.

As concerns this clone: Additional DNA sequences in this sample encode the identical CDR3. The CDR3: CASSPPVAGAYNEQFF. The CDR3, as DNA: TGTGCCAGCTCACCACCCGTGGCGGGGGCCTACAATGAGCAGTTCTTC. This rearrangement joins TRBV18 to TRBJ2-1; 7 bases fit TRBD2. CDR3 length: 16 amino acids. The germline V gene has CDR1 KGHSH and CDR2 LQKENI. V was clipped by 0 bases and J by 2 bases; unmatched bases: 4.

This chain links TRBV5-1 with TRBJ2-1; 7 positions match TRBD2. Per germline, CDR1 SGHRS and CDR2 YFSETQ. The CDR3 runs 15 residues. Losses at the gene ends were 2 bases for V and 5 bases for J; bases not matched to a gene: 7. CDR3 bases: TGCGCCAGCAGCTTACCTGGACTAGTCCACAATGAGCAGTTCTTC. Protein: CASSLPGLVHNEQFF. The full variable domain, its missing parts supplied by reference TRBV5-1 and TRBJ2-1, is KAGVTQTPRYLIKTRGQQVTLSCSPISGHRSVSWYQQTPGQGLQFLFEYFSETQRNKGNFPGRFSGRQFSNSRSEMNVSTLELGDSALYLCASSLPGLVHNEQFFGPGTRLTVL.

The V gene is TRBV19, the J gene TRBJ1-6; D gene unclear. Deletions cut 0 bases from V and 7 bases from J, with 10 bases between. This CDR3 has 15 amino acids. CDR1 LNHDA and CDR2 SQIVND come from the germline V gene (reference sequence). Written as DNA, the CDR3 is TGTGCCAGTAGTATAGAGGTTCCTCGGAATTCACCCCTCCACTTT. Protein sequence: CASSIEVPRNSPLHF. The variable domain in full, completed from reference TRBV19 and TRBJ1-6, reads DGGITQSPKYLFRKEGQNVTLSCEQNLNHDAMYWYRQDPGQGLRLIYYSQIVNDFQKGDIAEGYSVSREKKESFPLTVTSAQKNPTAFYLCASSIEVPRNSPLHFGNGTRLTVT.

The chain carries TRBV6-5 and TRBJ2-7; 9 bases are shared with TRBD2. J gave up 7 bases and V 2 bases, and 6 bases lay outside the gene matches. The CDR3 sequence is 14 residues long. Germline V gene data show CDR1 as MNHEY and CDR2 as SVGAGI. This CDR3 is CASSYAGGPGEQYF. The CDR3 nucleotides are TGTGCCAGCAGTTACGCGGGAGGGCCGGGTGAGCAGTACTTC.

CDR3 DNA: TGTGCCAGCAGTCCGGACCTCAGGGATTATGGCTACACCTTC. Protein product: CASSPDLRDYGYTF. The chain joins TRBV27 to TRBJ1-2; D is perhaps TRBD1 (5 bases). The CDR3 is 14 residues long. Trimming cost V 5 bases and J 5 bases, with 15 bases left between them. The V gene's germline CDR1 is MNHEY and CDR2 SMNVEV (reference sequence).

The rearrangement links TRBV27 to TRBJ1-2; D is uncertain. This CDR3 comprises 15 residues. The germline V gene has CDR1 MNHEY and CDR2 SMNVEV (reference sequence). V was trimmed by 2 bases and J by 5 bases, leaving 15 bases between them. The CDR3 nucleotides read TGTGCCAGCAGTTTAGGAGGCCCCGGGCCTTATGGCTACACCTTC. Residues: CASSLGGPGPYGYTF.

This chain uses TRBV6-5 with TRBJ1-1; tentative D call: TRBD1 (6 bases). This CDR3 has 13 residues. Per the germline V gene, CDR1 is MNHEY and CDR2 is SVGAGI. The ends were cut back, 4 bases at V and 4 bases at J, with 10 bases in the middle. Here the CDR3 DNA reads TGTGCCAGCAGTTTAATCAGGGGCACTGAAGCTTTCTTT. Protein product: CASSLIRGTEAFF.

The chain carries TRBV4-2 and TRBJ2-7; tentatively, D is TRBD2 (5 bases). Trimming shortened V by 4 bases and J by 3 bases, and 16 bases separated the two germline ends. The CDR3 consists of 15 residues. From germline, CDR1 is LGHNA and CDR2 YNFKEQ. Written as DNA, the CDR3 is TGTGCCAGCAGCCCTGAGGGCGGGCGGGTCTACGAGCAGTACTTC. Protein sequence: CASSPEGGRVYEQYF.

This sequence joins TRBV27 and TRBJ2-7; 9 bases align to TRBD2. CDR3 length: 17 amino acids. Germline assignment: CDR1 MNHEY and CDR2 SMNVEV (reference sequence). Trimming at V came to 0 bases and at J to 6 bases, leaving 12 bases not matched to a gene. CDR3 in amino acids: CASSLSASGIYTREQYF. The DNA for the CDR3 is TGTGCCAGCAGTTTATCGGCTAGCGGGATCTATACCCGCGAGCAGTACTTC.

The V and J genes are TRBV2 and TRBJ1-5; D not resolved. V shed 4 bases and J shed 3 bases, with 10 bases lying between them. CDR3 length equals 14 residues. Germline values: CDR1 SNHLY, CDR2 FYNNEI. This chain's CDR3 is CASSGLQPNQPQHF. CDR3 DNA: TGTGCCAGCAGTGGATTACAGCCCAATCAGCCCCAGCATTTT.

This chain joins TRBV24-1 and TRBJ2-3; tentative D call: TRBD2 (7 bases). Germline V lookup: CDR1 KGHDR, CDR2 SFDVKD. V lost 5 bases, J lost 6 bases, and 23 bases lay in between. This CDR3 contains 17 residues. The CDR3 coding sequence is TGTGCCACCAGTGGTAGGTTGAGGGGGGGAGATAGGGATACGCAGTATTTT. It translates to CATSGRLRGGDRDTQYF.

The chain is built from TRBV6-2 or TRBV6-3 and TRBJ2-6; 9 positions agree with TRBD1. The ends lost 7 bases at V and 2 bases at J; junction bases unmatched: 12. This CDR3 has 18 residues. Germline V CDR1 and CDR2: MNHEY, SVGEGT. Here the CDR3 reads CASTPWLDRGAGANVLTF. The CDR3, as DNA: TGTGCCAGCACCCCTTGGTTGGACAGGGGTGCTGGGGCCAACGTCCTGACTTTC.

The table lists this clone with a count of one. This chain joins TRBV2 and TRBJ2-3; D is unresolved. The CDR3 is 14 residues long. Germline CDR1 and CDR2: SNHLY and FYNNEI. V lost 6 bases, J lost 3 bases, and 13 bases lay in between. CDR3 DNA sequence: TGTGCCAGCAGCCCCCTTAGGAGTACAGATACGCAGTATTTT. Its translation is CASSPLRSTDTQYF. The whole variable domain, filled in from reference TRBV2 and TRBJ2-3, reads EPEVTQTPSHQVTQMGQEVILRCVPISNHLYFYWYRQILGQKVEFLVSFYNNEISEKSEIFDDQFSVERPDGSNFTLKIRSTKLEDSAMYFCASSPLRSTDTQYFGPGTRLTVL.

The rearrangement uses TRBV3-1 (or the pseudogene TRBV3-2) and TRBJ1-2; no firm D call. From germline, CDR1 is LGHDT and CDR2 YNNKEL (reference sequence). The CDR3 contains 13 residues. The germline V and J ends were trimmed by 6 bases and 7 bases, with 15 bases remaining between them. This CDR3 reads CASSPKSVSGYTF. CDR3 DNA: TGTGCCAGCAGTCCCAAGTCCGTCAGTGGCTACACCTTC.

Here the CDR3 reads CASSFTGVMNQPQHF. In DNA, the CDR3 is TGTGCCAGCAGTTTTACAGGGGTTATGAATCAGCCCCAGCATTTT. The gene calls are TRBV6-6 and TRBJ1-5, with 7 bases lining up with TRBD1. CDR3 length: 15 residues. CDR1 MNHNY and CDR2 SVGAGI come from the germline V gene (reference sequence). V lost 4 bases, J lost 4 bases, and 7 bases stayed unmatched.

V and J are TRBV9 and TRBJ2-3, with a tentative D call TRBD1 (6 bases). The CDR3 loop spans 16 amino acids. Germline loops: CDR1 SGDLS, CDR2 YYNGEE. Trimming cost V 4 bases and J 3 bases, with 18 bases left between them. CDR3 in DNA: TGTGCCAGCAGCCCGGACCCACAGGGTAAAACAGATACGCAGTATTTT. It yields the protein CASSPDPQGKTDTQYF.

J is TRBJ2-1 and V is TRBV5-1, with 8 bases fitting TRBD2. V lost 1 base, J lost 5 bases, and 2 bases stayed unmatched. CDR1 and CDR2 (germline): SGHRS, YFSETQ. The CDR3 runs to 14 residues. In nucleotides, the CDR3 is TGCGCCAGCAGCTTGAAGCGGGGGAACAATGAGCAGTTCTTC. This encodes CASSLKRGNNEQFF.